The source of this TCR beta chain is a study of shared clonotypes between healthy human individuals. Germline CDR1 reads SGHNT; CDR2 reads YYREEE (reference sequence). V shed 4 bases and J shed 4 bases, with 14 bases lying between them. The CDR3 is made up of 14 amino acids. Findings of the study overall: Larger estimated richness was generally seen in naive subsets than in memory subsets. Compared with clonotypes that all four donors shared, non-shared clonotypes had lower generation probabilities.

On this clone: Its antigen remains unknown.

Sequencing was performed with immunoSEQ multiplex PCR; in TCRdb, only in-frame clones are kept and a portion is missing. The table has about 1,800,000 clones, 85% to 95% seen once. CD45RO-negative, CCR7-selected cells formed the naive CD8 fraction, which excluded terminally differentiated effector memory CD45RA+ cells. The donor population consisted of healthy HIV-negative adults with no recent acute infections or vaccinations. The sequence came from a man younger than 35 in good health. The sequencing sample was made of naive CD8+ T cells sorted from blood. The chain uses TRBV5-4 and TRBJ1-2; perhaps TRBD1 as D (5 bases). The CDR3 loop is CASSVSGSLYGYTF. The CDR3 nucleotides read TGTGCCAGCAGCGTATCAGGGTCCCTCTATGGCTACACCTTC.